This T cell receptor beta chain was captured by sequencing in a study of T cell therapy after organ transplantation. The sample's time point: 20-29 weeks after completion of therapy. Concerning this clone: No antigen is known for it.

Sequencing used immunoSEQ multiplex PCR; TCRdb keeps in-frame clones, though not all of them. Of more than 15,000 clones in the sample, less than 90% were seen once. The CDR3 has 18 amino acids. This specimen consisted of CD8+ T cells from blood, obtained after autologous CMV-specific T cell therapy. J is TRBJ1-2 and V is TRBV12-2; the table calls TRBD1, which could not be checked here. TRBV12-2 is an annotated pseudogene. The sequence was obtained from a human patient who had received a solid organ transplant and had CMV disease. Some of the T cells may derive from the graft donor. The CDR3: CASRLVSETGDSNYGYTF. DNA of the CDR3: TGTGCAAGTCGCTTAGTATCCGAGACAGGGGACTCTAACTATGGCTACACCTTC.